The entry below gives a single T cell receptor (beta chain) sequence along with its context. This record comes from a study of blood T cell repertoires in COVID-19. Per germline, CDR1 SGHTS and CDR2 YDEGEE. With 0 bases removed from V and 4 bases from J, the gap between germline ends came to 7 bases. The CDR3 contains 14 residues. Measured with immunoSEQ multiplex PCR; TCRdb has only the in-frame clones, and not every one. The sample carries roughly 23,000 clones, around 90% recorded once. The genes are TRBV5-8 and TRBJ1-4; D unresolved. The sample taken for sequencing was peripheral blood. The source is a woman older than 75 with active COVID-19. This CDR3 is CASSLGTGNEKLFF. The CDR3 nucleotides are TGTGCCAGCAGCTTGGGGACTGGTAATGAAAAACTGTTTTTT.